This TCR beta chain emerged from a study of T cell responses to AZD1222 COVID-19 vaccine. Sequencing used immunoSEQ multiplex PCR; TCRdb keeps in-frame clones, though not all of them. The sample holds about 130,000 clones; approximately 88% are singletons and the top ten take about 4%. The V gene's germline CDR1 is MDHEN and CDR2 SYDVKM. The CDR3 sequence is 15 residues long. Trimming took 6 bases from V and 5 from J, leaving 16 bases between them. The sequencing used peripheral blood, collected on day 0 of AZD1222 vaccination. This chain uses TRBV28 with TRBJ2-2; D tentatively fits TRBD1 or TRBD2 (7 bases each). The TCR was taken from an adult in good health. The CDR3: CASSRQGGSTGELFF. In nucleotides, the CDR3 is TGTGCCAGCAGCCGACAGGGAGGGTCAACCGGGGAGCTGTTTTTT.